This T cell receptor (beta chain) was documented in a study of beta chain features in type 1 diabetes. Expressed TCRB transcripts were sequenced because the entire RNA isolate underwent reverse transcription. Data came from immunoSEQ multiplex PCR; TCRdb stores just in-frame clones and leaves some out. The sample records roughly 610,000 clones, around a sixth being singletons. Looked up from germline, CDR1 is ENHRY and CDR2 is SYGVKD. Unmatched junction bases numbered 5, after V lost 7 bases and J lost 10 bases. The CDR3 has 12 amino acids. Sequencing was performed on naive CD4+ T cells from blood. The TCR sequence derives from a man younger than 35 in good health. V and J are TRBV10-3 and TRBJ1-1; the match to TRBD1 covers 11 bases. CDR3 residues: CAITGTGGRAFF. The CDR3 nucleotides read TGTGCCATCACCGGGACAGGGGGTCGAGCTTTCTTT.